Given below is one T cell receptor beta chain in context. In contrast to the negatively isolated CD8+ and CD4+ T cells, TEMRA cells were FACS-enriched. This specimen belongs to a study of CD8 T cells in Susac syndrome. Study information: Susac syndrome patients were untreated, on corticosteroids with some adding intravenous immunoglobulin, or on intravenous immunoglobulin only.

V dropped 6 bases and J dropped 2; count of bases not matched to a gene: 1. Germline CDR1 is MDHEN and CDR2 is SYDVKM. The CDR3 sequence is 13 residues long. A quantity of about 0.5 to 1 ug RNA underwent reverse transcription using random hexamers. The TCR beta CDR3 was amplified by immunoSEQ multiplex PCR across 54 Vbeta, 13 Jbeta. Via MiXCR, TCRdb re-called the immunoSEQ multiplex PCR reads, giving one row per CDR3 protein. The repertoire holds some 160,000 distinct CDR3 sequences, with approximately 96% as singletons. The TCR originated in a human donor with Susac syndrome. The source material was CD4+ T cells from PBMCs. V is TRBV28 and J is TRBJ2-1; 7 positions agree with TRBD2. In DNA, the CDR3 is TGTGCCAGCAGAGCGGGAACCTACAATGAGCAGTTCTTC. Encoded protein: CASRAGTYNEQFF.